Listed below are T cell receptor beta chains from one sample, sequenced in a study of CD8+CD57+ T cells in acquired aplastic anemia. TCRdb itself ran the reads through MiXCR, one entry per CDR3 protein. Found here are more than 150,000 distinct CDR3 sequences, approximately 48% of them singletons; the top ten hold over 10%. Specimen: sorted CD4+, CD8+, or CD8+CD57+ T cells (not recorded which) from PBMCs. These receptors were collected from a human donor with aplastic anemia. Both conserved end residues are part of each CDR3.

V: TRBV28
J: TRBJ1-1
CDR3: CASSPGGFRNTEAFF

V: TRBV15
J: TRBJ2-3
CDR3: CATSTRQGPDTQYF

V: TRBV12-3/TRBV12-4
J: TRBJ1-5
CDR3: CASSPRAGYPQPQHF

V: TRBV10-1
J: TRBJ2-1
CDR3: CASSETVAGISYNEQFF

V: TRBV2
J: TRBJ2-6
CDR3: CASSREVSGANVLTF

V: TRBV6-1
J: TRBJ1-4
CDR3: CASSVGPGNNEKLFF

V: TRBV20-1
J: TRBJ2-1
CDR3: CSARVGTGGNEQFF

V: TRBV5-4
J: TRBJ2-7
CDR3: CASSLAKGPGIEQYF

V: TRBV15
J: TRBJ1-5
CDR3: CATSRDKTLNQPQHF

V: TRBV7-3
J: TRBJ1-2
CDR3: CASSPTVNYGYTF

V: TRBV4-2
J: TRBJ2-3
CDR3: CASSRAGDSTDTQYF

V: TRBV7-9
J: TRBJ2-5
CDR3: CASLVSGETQYF

V: TRBV19
J: TRBJ2-3
CDR3: CASSMGGAGTDTQYF

V: TRBV2
J: TRBJ1-3
CDR3: CASSVLGRAGNTIYF

V: TRBV12-3/TRBV12-4
J: TRBJ2-1
CDR3: CASSLSRGNEQFF

V: TRBV20-1
J: TRBJ2-5
CDR3: CSAPPIGPIQETQYF

V: TRBV12-3/TRBV12-4
J: TRBJ2-5
CDR3: CASSWVAGAVETQYF

V: TRBV6-1
J: TRBJ1-2
CDR3: CASMEGLGDGYTF

V: TRBV5-1
J: TRBJ2-5
CDR3: CASSFGTSGGQETQYF

V: TRBV14
J: TRBJ2-1
CDR3: CASSLGVSSYNEQFF

V: TRBV5-4
J: TRBJ2-7
CDR3: CASSTQLAYEQYF

V: TRBV5-6
J: TRBJ1-3
CDR3: CASSSGPFPSGNTIYF